This T cell receptor beta chain was identified during a study of T cell responses to AZD1222 COVID-19 vaccine (dated by TCRdb to 2020 to 2022). Describing the broader study: AZD1222 recipients whose second dose came at about 4 weeks and those whose second dose came at about 12 weeks were combined into one group, since spike-specific TCR depth and breadth did not differ between the two schedules. Trial participants were enrolled by age into subgroups of 18-55, 56-69 and 70-plus years, and approximately 150, 30 and 60 TCR-sequenced participants, respectively, were included in these subgroups. A total of under 250 trial participants underwent TCR sequencing, of whom approximately 200 had received two doses of AZD1222 and around 25 had received two doses of the MenACWY control vaccine. The study at large found these results: Only a handful of AZD1222 recipients were SARS-CoV-2 seropositive at baseline, limiting conclusions about previously exposed vaccinees. Most participants were white British and females outnumbered males, and the authors suggested that clonal diversity may have been underestimated. In the small 56-69-year group, the increase in depth fell short of significance, most likely because of low power. A significant rise in spike-specific TCR breadth and depth was observed after two AZD1222 doses relative to day 0 and relative to MenACWY recipients. Nearly half of unique spike-specific TCRs reportedly recognized epitopes outside regions mutated in the B.1.351 and B.1.1.7 variants. Vaccine-associated CD4 TCRs spanned the whole spike protein, with dominant responses in regions 160-218 and 743-854. Because no day 14 peak-response samples were available, the repertoires could be characterized only after the peak T cell response.

Counted from cysteine to phenylalanine, this CDR3 has 15 amino acids. Only the CDR3 region is kept as DNA, spanning 45 bases read in frame from base 1. CDR1 and CDR2 are read off the germline V gene as MDHEN and SYDVKM. V gives up 3 bases and J gives up 2 bases, and the segment between their germline ends measures 11 bases. This clone was seen only a few times. This clone's antigen is unknown. Base quality data are lacking; no much larger clone is found one base away. The CDR3 regions of human TCRbeta chains were subjected to immunosequencing. In the authors' own workflow: Repertoire TCRs were checked for matches against a reference library of SARS-CoV-2-specific TCRs that had been generated using the MIRA antigen-specificity platform. Breadth was defined as the fraction of unique TCRs that were SARS-CoV-2-associated. Depth was defined as the fraction of total T cells that were SARS-CoV-2-associated. Using the MIRA data, each spike-specific TCR was assigned both to the spike region to which the TCR was reactive and to a CD4 or CD8 class. Log10-transformed breadth and depth values were compared by one-way ANOVA with Sidak's multiple comparisons tests. TCRdb took this table from immuneACCESS and kept in-frame rearrangements with V and J called. Such tables lack part of the clones; where checked against another copy, unresolved V genes explain under half of the gap, and the rest is unexplained. That table gives V, J and clone size, and the DNA gave D and trimming. For this sample there are 100,000 to 150,000 clones; 75% to 90% appear just once. The leading ten clones occupy about 5% of the sample.

Explained via the paper, the time point label denotes: baseline before first vaccination. Vaccinee samples came from UK trials COV001 and COV002, including a single-blind randomized controlled phase 2/3 trial of AZD1222 (ChAdOx1 nCoV-19) in healthy adults. For TCRbeta chain sequencing, PBMC samples were collected from trial participants at day 0 and at day 28 after the second dose. The clonotype comes from an adult in good health. The rearrangement combines TRBV28 with TRBJ2-1; matching of 6 bases hints at TRBD2 as the D gene. The material was peripheral blood, obtained on day 0 of AZD1222 vaccination. The CDR3 amino acid sequence is: CASSFLAGTYNEQFF. The sequence in DNA is TGTGCCAGCAGTTTTTTGGCGGGGACCTACAATGAGCAGTTCTTC. The entire variable domain, with the stretches around the CDR3 drawn from the reference TRBV28 and TRBJ2-1 proteins, is DVKVTQSSRYLVKRTGEKVFLECVQDMDHENMFWYRQDPGLGLRLIYFSYDVKMKEKGDIPEGYSVSREKKERFSLILESASTNQTSMYLCASSFLAGTYNEQFFGPGTRLTVL.